A selection of T cell receptor beta chains follows, all from one sample in a study of cytomegalovirus exposure and HLA in healthy donors. The assay was immunoSEQ multiplex PCR, and TCRdb's table has in-frame clones only and misses some. Of about 160,000 clones in the sample, about 88% are singletons; the top ten hold 2% to 2.5%. Sequencing was carried out using PBMCs. The receptors shown here come from a woman aged 18-29 years in good health and CMV-seronegative. Both conserved end residues are trimmed from each CDR3. A D gene is named only where the DNA matches it firmly.

d_gene	v_gene	j_gene	CDR3aa
-	TRBV19	TRBJ2-2	ASSLNSGTGELF
-	TRBV7-6	TRBJ1-3	ASSLGRLGNTIY
-	TRBV5-1	TRBJ2-5	ASSADSAEETQY
TRBD1	TRBV4-1	TRBJ2-1	ASSQRQGDEQF
-	TRBV27	TRBJ2-1	ASRTVRGGRDNEQF
TRBD1	TRBV10-1	TRBJ2-2	ASSLEDRDVGELF
-	TRBV2	TRBJ1-5	ASRSQGKENQPQH
-	TRBV7-8	TRBJ2-2	ASSLRGQGGTGELF
-	TRBV27	TRBJ2-7	ASMGGVGEQY
-	TRBV9	TRBJ2-7	ASSVSSQLQGSEQY
-	TRBV2	TRBJ2-1	ASSYRERQYNEQF
-	TRBV10-3	TRBJ1-1	AIRTGNTEAF
-	TRBV29-1	TRBJ1-5	SVAQGFNQPQH
-	TRBV5-6	TRBJ2-4	ASSRGKRSLAKNIQY
TRBD1	TRBV12-5	TRBJ1-4	ASGLVRLGTGNEKLF
TRBD2	TRBV27	TRBJ2-3	ATVRLAGGADTQY
-	TRBV27	TRBJ2-3	ASAGVASTDTQY
-	TRBV27	TRBJ2-1	ASSLSRSEQF
-	TRBV10-2	TRBJ1-2	ASSGAPQGGYT
-	TRBV27	TRBJ1-5	ASSWGGTPNQPQH
-	TRBV9	TRBJ1-2	ASSPGHRRANYGYT
TRBD1	TRBV6-6	TRBJ1-2	ASSYSTGTYGYT
-	TRBV21-1	TRBJ1-2	ASSKVGSGYT
TRBD1	TRBV15	TRBJ2-1	ATSRQRQGGNEQF
-	TRBV15	TRBJ2-1	ATSRDLDPYNEQF
TRBD1	TRBV29-1	TRBJ1-1	SVEGRGTVDSNTEAF
-	TRBV29-1	TRBJ2-7	SVVGDGSSYEQY
TRBD1	TRBV11-3	TRBJ2-2	ASSPPGTGDTGELF
-	TRBV7-3	TRBJ1-1	ASSATGNTEAF
-	TRBV25-1	TRBJ1-1	ASSEFSGSDTEAF